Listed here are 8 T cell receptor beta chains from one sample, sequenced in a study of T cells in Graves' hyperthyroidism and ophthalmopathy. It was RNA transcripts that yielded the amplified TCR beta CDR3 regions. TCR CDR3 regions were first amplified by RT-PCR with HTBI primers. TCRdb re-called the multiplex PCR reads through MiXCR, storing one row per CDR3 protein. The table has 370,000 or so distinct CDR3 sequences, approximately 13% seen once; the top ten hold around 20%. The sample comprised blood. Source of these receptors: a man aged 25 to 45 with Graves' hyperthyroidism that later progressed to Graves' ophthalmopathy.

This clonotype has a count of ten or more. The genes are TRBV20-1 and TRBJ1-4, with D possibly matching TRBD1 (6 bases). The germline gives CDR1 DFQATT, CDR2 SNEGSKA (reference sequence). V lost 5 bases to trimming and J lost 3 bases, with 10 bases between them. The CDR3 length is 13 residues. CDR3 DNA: TGCAGTGCTGGTCAGGGGTCTAATGAAAAACTGTTTTTT. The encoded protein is CSAGQGSNEKLFF.

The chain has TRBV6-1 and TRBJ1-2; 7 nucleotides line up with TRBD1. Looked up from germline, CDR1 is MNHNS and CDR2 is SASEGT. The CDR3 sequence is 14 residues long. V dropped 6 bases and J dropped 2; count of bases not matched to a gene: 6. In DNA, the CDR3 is TGTGCCAGCAGACAGACAGGGCTGAACTATGGCTACACCTTC. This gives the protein CASRQTGLNYGYTF.

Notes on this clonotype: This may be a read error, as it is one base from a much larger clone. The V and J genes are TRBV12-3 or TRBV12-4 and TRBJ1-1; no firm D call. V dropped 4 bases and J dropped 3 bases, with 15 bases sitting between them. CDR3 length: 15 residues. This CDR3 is CASSSGRTLDTEAFF. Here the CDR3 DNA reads TGTGCCAGCAGTTCCGGACGAACTTTGGACACTGAAGCTTTCTTT.

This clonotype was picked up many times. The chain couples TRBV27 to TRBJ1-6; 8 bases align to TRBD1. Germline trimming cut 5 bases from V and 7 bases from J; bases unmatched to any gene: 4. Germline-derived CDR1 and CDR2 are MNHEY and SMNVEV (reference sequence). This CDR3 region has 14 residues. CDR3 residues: CASSPDRGNSPLHF. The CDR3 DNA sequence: TGTGCCAGCAGTCCCGACAGGGGCAATTCACCCCTCCACTTT.

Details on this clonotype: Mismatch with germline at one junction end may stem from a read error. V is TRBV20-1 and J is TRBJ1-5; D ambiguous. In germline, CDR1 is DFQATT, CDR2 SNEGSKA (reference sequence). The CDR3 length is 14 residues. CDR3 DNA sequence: TGCAGTGCTAGCGGTGGATATAGCAATCAGCCCCATCATTTT. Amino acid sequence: CSASGGYSNQPHHF.

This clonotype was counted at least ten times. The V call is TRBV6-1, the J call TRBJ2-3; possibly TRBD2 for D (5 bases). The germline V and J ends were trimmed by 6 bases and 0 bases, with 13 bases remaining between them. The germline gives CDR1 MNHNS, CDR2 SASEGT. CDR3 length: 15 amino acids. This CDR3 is CASSRADSSTDTQYF. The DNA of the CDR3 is TGTGCCAGCAGCCGAGCGGATTCTAGCACAGATACGCAGTATTTT.

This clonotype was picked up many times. CDR3 nucleotides: TGTGCCAGCAGTTACGGTAACGTTGGAGGCTACACCTTC. It translates to CASSYGNVGGYTF. V and J are TRBV6-1 and TRBJ1-2; D gene unclear. Germline V gene lookup returns CDR1 MNHNS and CDR2 SASEGT. V was clipped by 5 bases and J by 8 bases, with 15 bases between them. The CDR3 totals 13 residues.

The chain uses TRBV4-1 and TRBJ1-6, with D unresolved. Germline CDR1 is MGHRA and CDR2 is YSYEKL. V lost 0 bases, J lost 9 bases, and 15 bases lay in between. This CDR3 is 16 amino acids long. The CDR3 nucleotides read TGCGCCAGCAGCCAAGATCTTAGCAGACGGGGTTCACCCCTCCACTTT. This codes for CASSQDLSRRGSPLHF.